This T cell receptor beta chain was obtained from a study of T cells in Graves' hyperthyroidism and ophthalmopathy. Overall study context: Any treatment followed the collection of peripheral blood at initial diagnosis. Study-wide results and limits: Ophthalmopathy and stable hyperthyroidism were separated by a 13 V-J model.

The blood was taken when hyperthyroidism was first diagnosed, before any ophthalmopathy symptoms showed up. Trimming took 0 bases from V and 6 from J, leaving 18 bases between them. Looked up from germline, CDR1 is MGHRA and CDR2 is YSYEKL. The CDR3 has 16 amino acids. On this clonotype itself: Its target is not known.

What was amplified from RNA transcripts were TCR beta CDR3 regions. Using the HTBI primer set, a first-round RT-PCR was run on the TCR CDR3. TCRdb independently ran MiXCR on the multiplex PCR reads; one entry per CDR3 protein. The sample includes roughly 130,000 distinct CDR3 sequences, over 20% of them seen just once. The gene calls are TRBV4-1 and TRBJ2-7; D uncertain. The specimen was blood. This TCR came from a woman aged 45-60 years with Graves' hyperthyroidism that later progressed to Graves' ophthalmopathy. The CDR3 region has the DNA TGCGCCAGCAGCCAAGACCGAAGCCATGAAGCATTCGAGCAGTACTTC. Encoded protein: CASSQDRSHEAFEQYF.